A selection of T cell receptor beta chains follows, all from one sample in a study of PD-L1 blockade in urothelial cancer. Profiled with immunoSEQ multiplex PCR; TCRdb holds only in-frame clones, not every one. The sample holds around 110,000 clones, around 89% seen once. The sequenced sample was PBMCs, obtained around atezolizumab (anti-PD-L1) treatment. Receptors originate from a man aged 60-69 years with urothelial cancer. CDR3s include the opening cysteine and the closing phenylalanine or tryptophan. The D gene is left open where the match is weak. Clone sizes are given selectively: once, few, many, or a class where the clone is expanded.

cdr3_aa	cdr3_nt	v_call	d_call	clone_size	j_call
CASSMMTGGTYEQYF	TGCGCCAGCAGCATGATGACAGGGGGTACCTACGAGCAGTACTTC	TRBV5-1	TRBD1	NA	TRBJ2-7
CASSVRDSHNEQFF	TGTGCCAGCAGCGTTCGGGACTCACACAATGAGCAGTTCTTC	TRBV9	NA	NA	TRBJ2-1
CASSHPGELFF	TGTGCCAGCAGCCATCCCGGGGAGCTGTTTTTT	TRBV7-9	NA	NA	TRBJ2-2
CASHATGTDTQYF	TGTGCCAGCCACGCCACGGGCACAGATACGCAGTATTTT	TRBV27	NA	NA	TRBJ2-3
CASSFSGRIQETQYF	TGTGCCAGCAGCTTTAGCGGACGCATCCAAGAGACCCAGTACTTC	TRBV7-2	NA	NA	TRBJ2-5
CASSQDSRGSNSPLHF	TGCGCCAGCAGCCAAGATTCTCGGGGTTCGAATTCACCCCTCCACTTT	TRBV4-3	NA	NA	TRBJ1-6
CSVRSSQIQYF	TGCAGCGTTAGGAGTTCGCAAATTCAGTACTTC	TRBV29-1	NA	NA	TRBJ2-4
CASSAMAGSNQPQHF	TGTGCCAGTAGTGCGATGGCGGGAAGCAATCAGCCCCAGCATTTT	TRBV19	NA	NA	TRBJ1-5
CASTPGGLHSGNTIYF	TGTGCCAGCACCCCGGGGGGTCTCCACTCTGGAAACACCATATATTTT	TRBV5-5	NA	NA	TRBJ1-3
CATSPLAGGYADTQYF	TGTGCCACCAGTCCTCTAGCGGGGGGGTACGCAGATACGCAGTATTTT	TRBV15	TRBD2	NA	TRBJ2-3
CASSRQPPETYEQYF	TGTGCCAGCTCCCGACAACCTCCCGAAACCTACGAGCAGTACTTC	TRBV18	NA	NA	TRBJ2-7
CASSVWGLAGRETQYF	TGTGCCAGCAGCGTATGGGGACTAGCGGGGAGGGAGACCCAGTACTTC	TRBV5-6	TRBD2	NA	TRBJ2-5
CASSNRPGDSSYNEQFF	TGTGCCAGCAGCAACCGACCGGGGGATAGCTCCTACAATGAGCAGTTCTTC	TRBV4-2	NA	NA	TRBJ2-1
CASSRQGQMNTEAFF	TGTGCCAGCAGCAGACAGGGACAAATGAACACTGAAGCTTTCTTT	TRBV7-2	TRBD1	NA	TRBJ1-1
CASSRDRATGELFF	TGCGCCAGCAGTAGGGACAGGGCCACCGGGGAGCTGTTTTTT	TRBV5-1	TRBD1	once	TRBJ2-2
CAWSVLFNTEAFF	TGTGCCTGGAGTGTTCTTTTTAACACTGAAGCTTTCTTT	TRBV30	NA	NA	TRBJ1-1
CACPSGSGETQYF	TGTGCCTGTCCTAGCGGGAGTGGGGAGACCCAGTACTTC	TRBV30	TRBD2	NA	TRBJ2-5
CASSPRDRGPTEAFF	TGTGCCAGCAGCCCACGGGACAGGGGGCCTACTGAAGCTTTCTTT	TRBV7-3	TRBD1	NA	TRBJ1-1
CASSIPGTGYEQYF	TGTGCCAGTAGTATTCCCGGGACAGGTTACGAGCAGTACTTC	TRBV19	TRBD1	NA	TRBJ2-7
CASSTRDRVRYGYTF	TGTGCCAGCAGCACACGGGACAGGGTAAGATATGGCTACACCTTC	TRBV21-1	NA	NA	TRBJ1-2
CASRVRGSGIWDIEQFF	TGTGCCAGTAGGGTTCGTGGGAGTGGTATTTGGGACATTGAGCAGTTCTTC	TRBV19	NA	once	TRBJ2-1
CASSVMSLGTDSNQPQHF	TGTGCCAGCAGCGTAATGTCCCTAGGGACAGATAGCAATCAGCCCCAGCATTTT	TRBV7-2	TRBD1	NA	TRBJ1-5
CASSQDKATGNTGELFF	TGCGCCAGCAGCCAAGATAAGGCGACAGGGAACACCGGGGAGCTGTTTTTT	TRBV4-3	NA	NA	TRBJ2-2
CASSEAGHTSPLHF	TGTGCCAGCAGTGAGGCAGGACATACTTCACCCCTCCACTTT	TRBV27	NA	NA	TRBJ1-6
CASSTLTGRSGANVLTF	TGTGCCAGCTCAACTTTGACAGGCCGCTCTGGGGCCAACGTCCTGACTTTC	TRBV18	NA	NA	TRBJ2-6
CSVGREQGSTRDTQYF	TGCAGCGTTGGGCGGGAGCAGGGGTCGACCAGGGATACGCAGTATTTT	TRBV29-1	NA	NA	TRBJ2-3
CASSLGSDYGYTF	TGTGCCAGCAGCTTAGGGTCAGACTATGGCTACACCTTC	TRBV7-8	NA	NA	TRBJ1-2
CSGTGTSGSGSYNEQFF	TGCAGCGGCACCGGGACTAGCGGGAGTGGGTCCTACAATGAGCAGTTCTTC	TRBV29-1	TRBD2	NA	TRBJ2-1
CGHEPSFYGYTF	TGCGGACACGAGCCCTCGTTTTATGGCTACACCTTC	TRBV29-1	NA	NA	TRBJ1-2
CASNNNLGEQYF	TGTGCCAGTAATAACAATCTTGGCGAGCAGTACTTC	TRBV19	NA	once	TRBJ2-7